This T cell receptor beta chain is from a study of cytomegalovirus exposure and HLA in healthy donors. This PCR relied on a set of 60 Vbeta primers and 13 Jbeta primers. Only in-frame clones appear in the TCRdb table, and some are missing; sequencing was by immunoSEQ multiplex PCR. The sample lists 75,000 to 80,000 clones, 80% occurring once. The length of the CDR3 is 18 residues. V lost 7 bases, J lost 2 bases, and 15 bases stayed unmatched. The germline CDR1 and CDR2 sequences are SGHTA and FQGNSA. In nominal health when sampled, donors likely had unrecorded immune exposures nonetheless. Notes on the study in general: Earlier analysis found most TCR beta V segments productive about 90% or about 30% of the time. Reported performance of the classifier showed diagnosis of cytomegalovirus status with high specificity and sensitivity. Later, TCR association rates were found to vary by HLA locus, highest for DRB1 and lowest for HLA-C.

Note on this clone: The target antigen is unknown.

The specimen sequenced was PBMCs. The source of this sequence is a male donor in good health and CMV-seronegative. The V call is TRBV7-2, the J call TRBJ2-3, with 10 bases identical to TRBD2. CDR3 in amino acids: CASTPRPERGGVTDTQYF. For the CDR3, the DNA is TGTGCCAGCACCCCCCGGCCAGAGCGGGGGGGCGTCACAGATACGCAGTATTTT.